The 20 T cell receptor beta chains reported below all come from one sample, sequenced in a study of identical twins. TCRdb fed the 5' RACE reads into MiXCR, producing one record per CDR3 protein. The sample lists around 570,000 distinct CDR3 sequences; approximately 9.6% were seen once. This sample also belongs to another study, concerning yellow fever vaccine responses in identical twins.

The specimen sequenced was PBMCs. These receptor sequences come from a woman between 18 and 30 years old in good health.

The rearrangement links TRBV3-1 to TRBJ2-5, with 8 bases aligning to TRBD1. Germline V gene sequence: CDR1 LGHDT, CDR2 YNNKEL (reference sequence). CDR3 length: 14 residues. Trimming cost V 4 bases and J 5 bases; bases outside gene matches: 6. CDR3 amino acids: CASSRGQGKETQYF. CDR3 DNA: TGTGCCAGCAGCCGCGGACAGGGAAAGGAGACCCAGTACTTC.

This clonotype was picked up many times. The V gene is TRBV6-5, the J gene TRBJ2-1; weak D call: TRBD1 (5 bases). V dropped 4 bases and J dropped 0 bases, with 10 bases sitting between them. CDR1 MNHEY and CDR2 SVGAGI come from the germline V gene. CDR3 length: 15 residues. The CDR3 nucleotides are TGTGCCAGCAGTTGGACAAGAGGCTCCTACAATGAGCAGTTCTTC. Amino acid sequence: CASSWTRGSYNEQFF.

The chain uses TRBV20-1 and TRBJ2-7; 9 nucleotides agree with TRBD1. From germline, CDR1 is DFQATT and CDR2 SNEGSKA (reference sequence). J lost 4 bases, V lost 5 bases, and 21 bases had no gene match. This CDR3 region has 18 residues. CDR3 amino acids: CSASPGTGSSSLRYEQYF. CDR3 bases: TGCAGTGCTTCGCCGGGGACAGGGTCCTCCAGTCTCCGGTACGAGCAGTACTTC.

This clonotype was found many times. The chain carries TRBV7-2 and TRBJ1-1; D possibly corresponds to TRBD1 (5 bases). V lost 1 base and J lost 3, with 9 bases in between. This CDR3 spans 14 amino acids. CDR1 and CDR2 from the germline V gene are SGHTA and FQGNSA. The CDR3, as DNA: TGTGCCAGCAGCTTAGGCAGGGCGGACACTGAAGCTTTCTTT. Its protein is CASSLGRADTEAFF.

This clonotype showed up just a few times. The chain is built from TRBV29-1 and TRBJ2-7; TRBD1 matches 10 bases. After removal of 3 bases from V and 6 bases from J, the junction contained 2 bases not matched to a gene. The CDR3 is 12 amino acids. CDR1 and CDR2 (germline): SQVTM, ANQGSEA. The DNA of the CDR3 is TGCAGCGTTGAGGGACAGGGGTCCGAGCAGTACTTC. Encoded protein: CSVEGQGSEQYF.

Many counts were recorded for this clonotype. The chain links TRBV20-1 to TRBJ2-7; 11 bases map to TRBD2. The CDR3 is made up of 16 amino acids. Trimming removed 0 bases from V and 2 bases from J; junction bases left unmatched: 6. The germline V gene encodes CDR1 DFQATT and CDR2 SNEGSKA (reference sequence). The CDR3 DNA reads as TGCAGTGCTAGAGAGATAGCGGGAGGGCTCACCTACGAGCAGTACTTC. The encoded protein is CSAREIAGGLTYEQYF.

This clonotype has only a few counts. This chain joins TRBV28 and TRBJ2-1; D is unclear. The germline CDR1 and CDR2 sequences are MDHEN and SYDVKM. The CDR3 runs 14 residues. Trimming stripped 5 bases from V and 0 bases from J, with 8 bases between. This chain's CDR3 is CASSTVASYNEQFF. In nucleotides, the CDR3 is TGTGCCAGCAGTACAGTAGCCTCCTACAATGAGCAGTTCTTC.

The table lists this clonotype with a few counts. The V gene is TRBV7-2, the J gene TRBJ2-1; 10 bases map to TRBD2. V was pared by 2 bases and J by 8 bases, with 3 bases of the junction left unmatched. The CDR3 length is 14 residues. The germline V gene encodes CDR1 SGHTA and CDR2 FQGNSA. CDR3 amino acids: CASSLLAGDDEQFF. DNA of the CDR3: TGTGCCAGCAGCTTACTAGCGGGAGATGATGAGCAGTTCTTC.

This clonotype was seen ten or more times. The V gene is TRBV4-1, the J gene TRBJ2-5, with TRBD1 as a possible D gene (6 bases). In germline, CDR1 is MGHRA, CDR2 YSYEKL. The CDR3 runs 15 residues. The germline V and J ends were trimmed by 1 base and 4 bases, with 13 bases remaining between them. The CDR3 nucleotides are TGCGCCAGCAGCCAAGTACCGGGACAACCAGAGACCCAGTACTTC. It encodes CASSQVPGQPETQYF.

This clonotype has only a few counts. V usage is TRBV11-2 and J usage is TRBJ2-3; possibly TRBD1 or TRBD2 for D (5 bases each). This CDR3 has 11 amino acids. The germline V and J ends were trimmed by 3 bases and 11 bases, with 9 bases remaining between them. Germline V gene lookup returns CDR1 SGHAT and CDR2 FQNNGV. The CDR3 loop is CASSFGTGQYF. The CDR3 coding sequence is TGTGCCAGCAGCTTTGGGACCGGGCAGTATTTT. Complete variable domain (other parts from reference TRBV11-2 and TRBJ2-3): EAGVAQSPRYKIIEKRQSVAFWCNPISGHATLYWYQQILGQGPKLLIQFQNNGVVDDSQLPKDRFSAERLKGVDSTLKIQPAKLEDSAVYLCASSFGTGQYFGPGTRLTVL.

This clonotype was seen ten or more times. The chain carries TRBV29-1 and TRBJ2-5, with 8 positions matching TRBD1. Germline CDR1 and CDR2: SQVTM and ANQGSEA. After removal of 6 bases from V and 5 bases from J, the junction contained 5 bases not matched to a gene. The CDR3 sequence is 12 residues long. The CDR3 protein is CSVTDRGETQYF. The CDR3, as DNA: TGCAGCGTCACCGACAGGGGCGAGACCCAGTACTTC.

The chain carries TRBV12-2 and TRBJ2-1. TRBV12-2 is reported as a pseudogene. The CDR3 totals 17 residues. The CDR3 is CASRLVREARNYNEQFF. The CDR3 DNA reads TGTGCAAGTCGCTTAGTAAGGGAAGCGCGGAACTACAATGAGCAGTTCTTC.

The gene calls are TRBV21-1 and TRBJ1-5; the table gives TRBD1 as D, unverified against the DNA. TRBV21-1 is given as a pseudogene. CDR3 size: 15 residues. The CDR3: CASTLYRDLDQPQHF. The CDR3 DNA is TGTGCCAGCACCCTATACAGGGATTTAGATCAGCCCCAGCATTTT.

This clonotype was seen a few times. V usage is TRBV3-1 and J usage is TRBJ1-1, with a weak D call TRBD1 (5 bases). CDR3 length equals 15 residues. CDR1 and CDR2 from the germline V gene are LGHDT and YNNKEL (reference sequence). V was shortened by 0 bases and J by 6 bases, with 14 bases between the two germline ends. The CDR3 spells CASSQDRVRDPEAFF. In DNA form, the CDR3 reads TGTGCCAGCAGCCAAGATCGGGTCAGGGACCCTGAAGCTTTCTTT.

The V call is TRBV30, the J call TRBJ2-1; D remains unclear. This CDR3 region has 14 residues. Germline CDR1 and CDR2: GTSNPN and SVGIG (reference sequence). V lost 1 base and J 0 bases, leaving 7 bases between the germline ends. Here the CDR3 reads CAWSGAGSYNEQFF. CDR3 sequence (DNA): TGTGCCTGGAGTGGGGCAGGCTCCTACAATGAGCAGTTCTTC.

Many counts were recorded for this clonotype. The V gene is TRBV12-3 or TRBV12-4, the J gene TRBJ2-1, with 11 bases identical to TRBD1. This CDR3 has 15 amino acids. V was pared by 5 bases and J by 4 bases, with 4 bases of the junction left unmatched. The CDR3 protein is CASSPRDRGYNEQFF. CDR3 DNA sequence: TGTGCCAGCAGTCCCAGGGACAGGGGGTACAATGAGCAGTTCTTC.

The table lists this clonotype with a few counts. This sequence joins TRBV29-1 and TRBJ2-3, with 8 nucleotides matching TRBD2. The CDR3 totals 13 residues. Trimming at V came to 3 bases and at J to 5 bases, leaving 4 bases not matched to a gene. Germline V gene sequence: CDR1 SQVTM, CDR2 ANQGSEA. CDR3 bases: TGCAGCGTTGACGGTCTAGCGGGAGATACGCAGTATTTT. It translates to CSVDGLAGDTQYF.

This clonotype came up once. This may stem from a read error, because a much larger clone lies one nucleotide away. The chain joins TRBV29-1 to TRBJ2-3; D is undetermined. The CDR3 spans 12 residues. Germline lookup yields CDR1 SQVTM and CDR2 ANQGSEA. CDR3 DNA: TGCAGCGCTGAACCTAACACAGATACGCAGTATTTT. Translated: CSAEPNTDTQYF.

This clonotype was seen a few times. The chain is built from TRBV5-1 and TRBJ2-7, with 10 bases lining up with TRBD2. The CDR3 contains 16 residues. In germline, CDR1 is SGHRS, CDR2 YFSETQ. The J segment lost 3 bases and the V segment lost 4 bases, leaving 10 bases of the junction unmatched. The CDR3 loop is CASSPGGLADNYEQYF. The CDR3 coding sequence is TGCGCCAGCAGCCCAGGAGGACTAGCGGACAACTACGAGCAGTACTTC.

The chain links TRBV7-6 to TRBJ2-7; the D gene is possibly TRBD1 (5 bases). Trimming took 1 base from V and 7 from J, leaving 11 bases between them. Germline CDR1 SGHVS, CDR2 FNYEAQ. The length of the CDR3 is 13 residues. In DNA, the CDR3 is TGTGCCAGCAGCTTAGACGCAGGGCGGGAGCAGTACTTC. It is translated as CASSLDAGREQYF.